The rows below give T cell receptor beta chains drawn from one sample of a study of T-cell memory formation after mild COVID-19. TCRdb processed the 5' RACE reads anew with MiXCR; each CDR3 protein has one entry. The sample gives over 95,000 distinct CDR3 sequences, about a fifth of which show up once; approximately 40% is in the top ten. Material for sequencing was PBMCs or a T cell subset sorted from them (not recorded which). These receptors were obtained from a man between 18 and 29 years old who had mild COVID-19 (a few samples of this study predate the infection). Cell type and time point are not known. Both conserved end residues are part of each CDR3. A D gene is named only where the DNA matches it firmly. Clone size is given for some rows only: seen once, a few or many times, or a class if the clone is expanded.

d_call: TRBD1
clone_size: NA
v_call: TRBV7-9
j_call: TRBJ2-7
cdr3_nt: TGTGCCAGCAGCCGCCGAGGACAGGGGCCCGAGCAGTACTTC
cdr3_aa: CASSRRGQGPEQYF

d_call: NA
clone_size: NA
v_call: TRBV27
j_call: TRBJ2-7
cdr3_nt: TGTGCCAGCAGGGGCGGCCCACCGGGGGAGCAGTACTTC
cdr3_aa: CASRGGPPGEQYF

d_call: NA
clone_size: few
v_call: TRBV9
j_call: TRBJ1-2
cdr3_nt: TGTGCCAGCAGCGCCGCGGGGGTTACTAACTATGGCTACACCTTC
cdr3_aa: CASSAAGVTNYGYTF

d_call: NA
clone_size: many
v_call: TRBV7-2
j_call: TRBJ2-2
cdr3_nt: TGTGCCAGCAGCTTGACAGGGAACACCGGGGAGCTGTTTTTT
cdr3_aa: CASSLTGNTGELFF

d_call: NA
clone_size: NA
v_call: TRBV7-8
j_call: TRBJ1-1
cdr3_nt: TGTGCCAGCTTTCCAGATGTGAACACTGAAGCTTTCTTT
cdr3_aa: CASFPDVNTEAFF

d_call: NA
clone_size: few
v_call: TRBV7-6
j_call: TRBJ2-3
cdr3_nt: TGTGCCAGCAGCTTACAAGATACGCAGTATTTT
cdr3_aa: CASSLQDTQYF

d_call: NA
clone_size: NA
v_call: TRBV15
j_call: TRBJ2-2
cdr3_nt: TGTGCCACCAGCAGAGATCGGGGGGCGGCGCGGGAGCTGTTTTTT
cdr3_aa: CATSRDRGAARELFF

d_call: NA
clone_size: few
v_call: TRBV7-8
j_call: TRBJ2-5
cdr3_nt: TGTGCCAGCAGCCATCAGGACGGGGCCGGGGAGACCCAGTACTTC
cdr3_aa: CASSHQDGAGETQYF

d_call: NA
clone_size: NA
v_call: TRBV7-9
j_call: TRBJ1-2
cdr3_nt: TGTGCCAGCAGCTTCTCGGGAGTCATTACGGCCTATGGCTACACCTTC
cdr3_aa: CASSFSGVITAYGYTF

d_call: TRBD2
clone_size: NA
v_call: TRBV7-9
j_call: TRBJ2-3
cdr3_nt: TGTGCCAGCAGCGACGGGGGGACTTCTACAGATACGCAGTATTTT
cdr3_aa: CASSDGGTSTDTQYF

d_call: TRBD1
clone_size: NA
v_call: TRBV28
j_call: TRBJ1-1
cdr3_nt: TGTGCCAGCAGTTTTCAGGGGGCGAGGACTGAAGCTTTCTTT
cdr3_aa: CASSFQGARTEAFF

d_call: TRBD1
clone_size: NA
v_call: TRBV20-1
j_call: TRBJ1-4
cdr3_nt: TGCAGTGCTTCCGACCGGGACAGGGGTGAAAAACTGTTTTTT
cdr3_aa: CSASDRDRGEKLFF

d_call: NA
clone_size: once
v_call: TRBV20-1
j_call: TRBJ1-1
cdr3_nt: TGCAGTGCTGACGACGGTAATGAAGCTTTCTTT
cdr3_aa: CSADDGNEAFF

d_call: TRBD2
clone_size: NA
v_call: TRBV7-2
j_call: TRBJ2-5
cdr3_nt: TGTGCCAGCAGCGCCAGCGGGGAGACCCAAGAGACCCAGTACTTC
cdr3_aa: CASSASGETQETQYF

d_call: NA
clone_size: few
v_call: TRBV27
j_call: TRBJ1-5
cdr3_nt: TGTGCCAGCAGACCAGGGCAACGGAGTTATAGCAATCAGCCCCAGCATTTT
cdr3_aa: CASRPGQRSYSNQPQHF

d_call: TRBD1
clone_size: few
v_call: TRBV4-1
j_call: TRBJ1-2
cdr3_nt: TGCGCCAGCAGCCCCGACAGGGACTATGGCTACACCTTC
cdr3_aa: CASSPDRDYGYTF

d_call: NA
clone_size: NA
v_call: TRBV6-5
j_call: TRBJ2-1
cdr3_nt: TGTGCCAGCAGTTACGGGGCGGGCGGGGATGAGCAGTTCTTC
cdr3_aa: CASSYGAGGDEQFF